This TCR beta chain was recorded in a study of T cell responses to AZD1222 COVID-19 vaccine. For the study at large: Combined were second doses at about 4 or about 12 weeks.

Germline CDR1 is MDHEN and CDR2 is SYDVKM. Trimming took 8 bases from V and 2 from J, leaving 24 bases between them. The CDR3 is 17 residues long. General study findings and limits: With dominance at 160-218 and 743-854, vaccine-associated CD4 TCRs spanned spike. Unmutated regions of variants are reportedly targeted by nearly half of spike-specific TCRs.

For this clone: Its target is not known.

TCRdb keeps only in-frame clones here, not all; method: immunoSEQ multiplex PCR. The sample holds approximately 130,000 clones, approximately 93% seen once. The V gene is TRBV28, the J gene TRBJ1-1; D is perhaps TRBD1 (5 bases). The starting material was peripheral blood, obtained on day 0 of AZD1222 vaccination. This clonotype was sampled from an adult in good health. The CDR3 coding sequence is TGTGCCAGCTGGGGCCCGGGATTTAATTTTCGTAACACTGAAGCTTTCTTT. Its translation is CASWGPGFNFRNTEAFF.